This T cell receptor (beta chain) comes out of a study of control samples from healthy donors and cancer patients. Generated by immunoSEQ multiplex PCR, the TCRdb table keeps only in-frame clones and is missing some. This sample carries under 70,000 clones, 88% of them seen once, and the ten largest clones take approximately 3.4%. The CDR3 runs to 14 residues. The receptor's source is a man aged 50 to 59 in good health. Sequencing used blood. The V call is TRBV21-1, the J call TRBJ1-6. TRBV21-1 is tagged as a pseudogene. The CDR3 here is CASSIRDVNSPLHF. CDR3 sequence (DNA): TGTGCCAGCAGCATCCGGGACGTCAATTCACCCCTCCACTTT.